A single sample is the source of the 28 T cell receptor beta chains below, sequenced in a study of Graves' ophthalmopathy and Graves' hyperthyroidism. As the template, RNA transcripts were used to amplify TCR beta CDR3 regions. In the first round, RT-PCR was carried out with HTBI primers, and a multiplex PCR formed the second round. Using its own MiXCR run on the multiplex PCR reads, TCRdb lists one record per CDR3 protein. Here the sample spans 500,000 to 800,000 distinct CDR3 sequences, about 40% being singletons. The source material was peripheral blood. Receptor source: an adult man with Graves' ophthalmopathy.

To note about this clonotype: A much larger clone lies a single base off, so this may be a read error. CDR3 bases: TGTGCCAGCAGGAGGGACAGCCCCTCCTACGAGCAGTACTTC. Its translation: CASRRDSPSYEQYF. The rearrangement joins TRBV10-3 to TRBJ2-7; D may be TRBD1 (7 bases). This CDR3 is 14 amino acids long. Trimming left V 10 bases short and J 0 bases short, with 16 bases between. The germline CDR1 and CDR2 sequences are ENHRY and SYGVKD.

This clonotype was detected many times. The gene calls are TRBV7-9 and TRBJ1-2; TRBD1 is a possible D gene (6 bases). The CDR3 contains 15 residues. CDR1 is SEHNR, CDR2 FQNEAQ, per germline (reference sequence). Trimming left V 5 bases short and J 3 bases short, with 16 bases between. CDR3 loop: CASSPSRGADYGYTF. CDR3 nucleotide sequence: TGTGCCAGCAGCCCTTCAAGGGGGGCGGACTATGGCTACACCTTC.

CDR3 protein: CASSQDNTWGYTF. Written as DNA, the CDR3 is TGTGCCAGCAGCCAGGATAACACGTGGGGCTACACCTTC. This chain joins TRBV9 and TRBJ1-2, with D unclear. Trimming cost V 4 bases and J 8 bases, with 15 bases left between them. Germline values: CDR1 SGDLS, CDR2 YYNGEE. The CDR3 runs to 13 residues.

This clonotype was detected many times. The chain recombines TRBV2 with TRBJ2-2; possibly TRBD2 for D (6 bases). Germline V gives CDR1 SNHLY, CDR2 FYNNEI. The CDR3 is 13 residues long. The V end was cut by 3 bases, the J end by 8 bases, with 10 bases between. CDR3 in amino acids: CASSEEGPGELFF. The CDR3 bases are TGTGCCAGCAGTGAGGAGGGACCGGGGGAGCTGTTTTTT. The full variable domain, in which reference TRBV2 and TRBJ2-2 provide the parts outside the CDR3, is EPEVTQTPSHQVTQMGQEVILRCVPISNHLYFYWYRQILGQKVEFLVSFYNNEISEKSEIFDDQFSVERPDGSNFTLKIRSTKLEDSAMYFCASSEEGPGELFFGEGSRLTVL.

This clonotype came up a few times. This could be a read error, since a much larger clone is one nucleotide away. The chain uses TRBV7-8 and TRBJ1-5, with 7 bases that match TRBD1. From germline, CDR1 is SGHVS and CDR2 FQNEAQ. This CDR3 is 17 amino acids long. Here the CDR3 DNA reads TGTGCCAGCAGCTTAACCGGGAGGACAGGTTTCGGTCAGCCCCGGCATTTT. This translates into CASSLTGRTGFGQPRHF.

In its sample, this clonotype was seen many times. V gene TRBV12-3 or TRBV12-4 combines with J gene TRBJ1-6; 8 bases are a match to TRBD1. The CDR3 runs to 16 residues. With 1 base clipped from V and 14 bases from J, the junction kept 13 bases outside the gene matches. The CDR3 coding sequence is TGTGCCAGCAGTTTAGGTCCCGGGACAGGTCTGGAGGCCCTCCACTTT. Protein sequence: CASSLGPGTGLEALHF.

This chain links TRBV11-1 with TRBJ2-3; no definite D call. CDR1 SGHAT and CDR2 FQDESV come from the germline V gene (reference sequence). CDR3 length: 17 amino acids. Deletions cut 0 bases from V and 1 base from J, with 14 bases between. CDR3 in DNA: TGTGCCAGCAGCTTAGCCAACTTAGCCCCCCGCACAGATACGCAGTATTTT. Translated: CASSLANLAPRTDTQYF. The entire variable domain, with the rest obtained from reference TRBV11-1 and TRBJ2-3, is as follows: EAEVAQSPRYKITEKSQAVAFWCDPISGHATLYWYRQILGQGPELLVQFQDESVVDDSQLPKDRFSAERLKGVDSTLKIQPAELGDSAMYLCASSLANLAPRTDTQYFGPGTRLTVL.

This clonotype has a single count. The rearrangement uses TRBV7-2 and TRBJ2-7; possibly TRBD2 for D (5 bases). CDR3 length: 14 residues. CDR1 is SGHTA and CDR2 is FQGNSA in the germline V gene. Trimming pared 1 base from V and 7 bases from J, leaving 14 bases between. CDR3 region: CASSLVTVGDEQYF. The DNA of the CDR3 is TGTGCCAGCAGCTTAGTCACTGTCGGGGATGAGCAGTACTTC.

In its sample, this clonotype was seen many times. V and J are TRBV10-3 and TRBJ2-7; 8 bases fit TRBD2. Germline V gives CDR1 ENHRY, CDR2 SYGVKD. V lost 6 bases and J lost 6; bases outside the gene matches: 4. This CDR3 has 12 residues. The DNA for the CDR3 is TGTGCCATCAGCGATGCGGGGGGCGAGCAGTACTTC. Translating gives CAISDAGGEQYF.

The chain carries TRBV7-2 and TRBJ2-5; weak D call: TRBD2 (7 bases). The germline V and J ends were trimmed by 1 base and 5 bases, with 17 bases remaining between them. This CDR3 spans 16 amino acids. Germline loops: CDR1 SGHTA, CDR2 FQGNSA. The DNA for the CDR3 is TGTGCCAGCAGCTTAGAGGGGGGGGGCCCCGTGGAGACCCAGTACTTC. Its protein product is CASSLEGGGPVETQYF.

The genes are TRBV12-3 or TRBV12-4 and TRBJ1-6; D remains unclear. There are 15 residues in the CDR3. CDR3 bases: TGTGCTAGTGGTTTGGTGTACGGAACCAATTCACCCCTCCACTTT. Its protein product is CASGLVYGTNSPLHF.

This clonotype was counted at least ten times. The rearrangement joins TRBV3-1 to TRBJ2-5, with TRBD2 matching over 9 bases. V gave up 0 bases and J gave up 5 bases; unmatched junction bases: 7. Germline loops: CDR1 LGHDT, CDR2 YNNKEL (reference sequence). This CDR3 region has 16 residues. CDR3 protein: CASSQDIASGKETQYF. The CDR3 DNA reads TGTGCCAGCAGCCAAGATATCGCTAGCGGGAAGGAGACCCAGTACTTC.

J is TRBJ2-2 and V is TRBV10-3, with TRBD1 identical over 10 bases. CDR3 length equals 15 residues. Germline V gene sequence: CDR1 ENHRY, CDR2 SYGVKD. The J segment lost 5 bases and the V segment lost 4 bases, leaving 4 bases of the junction unmatched. The CDR3 nucleotides read TGTGCCATCAGTGCTCCGGGACAGGGGACCGGGGAGCTGTTTTTT. Translating gives CAISAPGQGTGELFF.

The chain has TRBV11-3 and TRBJ2-7; D gene uncertain. The J call is doubtful: the DNA matches TRBJ2-1 better. Germline-derived CDR1 and CDR2 are SGHNT and YENEEA. This CDR3 has 12 amino acids. CDR3 residues: CASSLGWGEQFF. CDR3 DNA sequence: TGTGCCAGCAGTCTGGGTTGGGGTGAGCAGTTCTTC.

The V gene is TRBV7-9, the J gene TRBJ2-7; D call uncertain. Deletions cut 2 bases from V and 2 bases from J, with 13 bases between. The CDR3 loop spans 15 amino acids. Germline loops: CDR1 SEHNR, CDR2 FQNEAQ (reference sequence). The CDR3 DNA follows: TGTGCCAGCAGCTTATCGGGCTCCCCAACCTACGAGCAGTACTTC. Translating it yields CASSLSGSPTYEQYF.

This chain joins TRBV10-3 and TRBJ2-7; TRBD2 matches at 9 bases. Germline V lookup: CDR1 ENHRY, CDR2 SYGVKD. The CDR3 is made up of 17 amino acids. V gave up 5 bases and J gave up 4 bases; unmatched junction bases: 15. The CDR3 is CAISREGLVAGVYEQYF. CDR3 in DNA: TGTGCCATCAGTCGGGAGGGCTTGGTAGCGGGAGTATACGAGCAGTACTTC.

The chain recombines TRBV9 with TRBJ1-1, with TRBD1 identical over 11 bases. Germline CDR1 reads SGDLS; CDR2 reads YYNGEE. This CDR3 is built from 17 residues. With 3 bases clipped from V and 6 bases from J, the junction kept 13 bases outside the gene matches. In DNA, the CDR3 is TGTGCCAGCAGCGCTGGACAGGGGGCCGGTGGTGAATCTGAAGCTTTCTTT. It encodes CASSAGQGAGGESEAFF.

The chain employs TRBV9 and TRBJ1-6; TRBD1 matches 9 bases. The germline gives CDR1 SGDLS, CDR2 YYNGEE. There are 15 residues in the CDR3. The J segment lost 8 bases and the V segment lost 3 bases, leaving 6 bases of the junction unmatched. CDR3 nucleotides: TGTGCCAGCAGCGGCGGGACAGGGTTCGATTCACCCCTCCACTTT. Protein product: CASSGGTGFDSPLHF.

This clonotype was seen a handful of times. The CDR3 reads CASSQFLLGTEAFF. For the CDR3, the DNA is TGTGCCAGCAGTCAGTTCCTCCTTGGAACTGAAGCTTTCTTT. This rearrangement joins TRBV12-3 or TRBV12-4 to TRBJ1-1; no definite D call. V shed 5 bases and J shed 5 bases, with 15 bases lying between them. The CDR3 contains 14 residues.

Points on this clonotype: Being one base from a much bigger clone, this may be a read error. The chain uses TRBV20-1 and TRBJ2-2; D call uncertain. V shed 3 bases and J shed 2 bases, with 10 bases lying between them. Looked up from germline, CDR1 is DFQATT and CDR2 is SNEGSKA (reference sequence). This CDR3 is built from 14 residues. This CDR3 is CSASGVDNTGELFF. Written as DNA, the CDR3 is TGCAGTGCTAGTGGTGTAGATAACACCGGGGAGCTGTTTTTT.

This clonotype was seen a few times. This chain links TRBV4-2 with TRBJ1-5; 7 nucleotides line up with TRBD1. Trimming removed 1 base from V and 5 bases from J; junction bases left unmatched: 11. Germline CDR1 reads LGHNA; CDR2 reads YNFKEQ. This CDR3 comprises 17 residues. Here the CDR3 reads CASSQAGTAAEYQPQHF. The CDR3 DNA follows: TGTGCCAGCAGCCAAGCCGGGACAGCCGCGGAGTATCAGCCCCAGCATTTT.

The genes are TRBV19 and TRBJ2-7; no clear D gene. The CDR3 is 13 amino acids. Trimming took off 6 bases at V and 4 bases at J, with 13 bases between the two ends. Germline V gene sequence: CDR1 LNHDA, CDR2 SQIVND (reference sequence). This CDR3 is CASSQETLYEQYF. The CDR3 nucleotides are TGTGCCAGTAGCCAAGAGACACTTTACGAGCAGTACTTC.

This clonotype occurred many times. The chain joins TRBV7-6 to TRBJ2-7, with TRBD1 as a possible D gene (6 bases). Trimming pared 1 base from V and 3 bases from J, leaving 7 bases between. CDR3 size: 13 residues. The germline CDR1 and CDR2 sequences are SGHVS and FNYEAQ. This CDR3 is CASSLGDNYEQYF. Written as DNA, the CDR3 is TGTGCCAGCAGCTTAGGGGACAACTACGAGCAGTACTTC.

As to this clonotype: Likely a read error: the CDR3 ends without its conserved phenylalanine or tryptophan. This chain joins TRBV11-1 and TRBJ1-2; 8 nucleotides align to TRBD1. CDR3 length: 15 amino acids. Looked up from germline, CDR1 is SGHAT and CDR2 is FQDESV (reference sequence). V lost 4 bases, J lost 8 bases, and 12 bases stayed unmatched. In DNA, the CDR3 is TGTGCCAGCAGCTCGAGTAGAGACAGGGGAGACGGCTACACCCTC. Its translation: CASSSSRDRGDGYTL.

This clonotype was detected once. The J gene is TRBJ2-7, the V gene TRBV18; D may be TRBD1 or TRBD2 (5 bases each). The CDR3 sequence is 15 residues long. Trimming shortened V by 3 bases and J by 2 bases, and 14 bases separated the two germline ends. Germline assignment: CDR1 KGHSH and CDR2 LQKENI. The CDR3 DNA sequence: TGTGCCAGCTCACCGAGGAGGCAGGGAACCTACGAGCAGTACTTC. It codes for CASSPRRQGTYEQYF.

In its sample, this clonotype was seen many times. The V call is TRBV7-6, the J call TRBJ1-4; D is unresolved. The length of the CDR3 is 13 residues. V was pared by 3 bases and J by 5 bases, with 7 bases between. From germline, CDR1 is SGHVS and CDR2 FNYEAQ. In DNA form, the CDR3 reads TGTGCCAGCAGCTTTGTAGGGAATGAAAAACTGTTTTTT. Translated: CASSFVGNEKLFF.

For this clonotype: This clone may be a read error of a much larger clone one base away. The CDR3 reads CASSGAPPSYEQYF. CDR3 DNA sequence: TGTGCCAGTAGTGGGGCTCCTCCATCCTACGAGCAGTACTTC. The chain joins TRBV19 to TRBJ2-7, with D maybe TRBD1 (5 bases). CDR1 and CDR2 (germline): LNHDA, SQIVND (reference sequence). The V end lost 5 bases, the J end lost 1 base, and 12 bases lay between the germline ends. There are 14 residues in the CDR3.

The chain is built from TRBV27 and TRBJ2-7; D is ambiguous. The germline V and J ends were trimmed by 4 bases and 6 bases, with 13 bases remaining between them. CDR3 size: 13 residues. Germline assignment: CDR1 MNHEY and CDR2 SMNVEV (reference sequence). CDR3 region: CASSSGLFGEQYF. In DNA, the CDR3 is TGTGCCAGCAGTTCGGGTCTCTTTGGCGAGCAGTACTTC.